This TCR beta chain was identified in a study of blood T cell repertoires in COVID-19. Study information: Acute and convalescent COVID-19 samples came from the United States, Italy and Spain. Nucleic acid was either cDNA or gDNA, and it came from T cells, B-cell-depleted T cells, or PBMCs.

Per the original data handling: From reference gene primer amplification, estimates of nucleated cell counts were derived. The assay was immunoSEQ multiplex PCR, and TCRdb's table has in-frame clones only and misses some. V and J calls and clone size are those listed in that table; D and trimming were worked out from the DNA. The sample includes fewer than 250,000 clones, 65% to 90% of them seen just once. Specimen: peripheral blood. The receptor was derived from a woman between 70 and 85 years old with acute or convalescent COVID-19.

For the CDR3, the DNA is TGTGCCAGCAGCATCCCGGGACAGGGGAGTACGACCCAGTACTTC. Residues: CASSIPGQGSTTQYF. J is TRBJ2-5 and V is TRBV7-9, with 10 bases that match TRBD1. The CDR3 runs to 15 residues. Losses at the gene ends were 5 bases for V and 7 bases for J; bases not matched to a gene: 10. Germline loops: CDR1 SEHNR, CDR2 FQNEAQ (reference sequence).